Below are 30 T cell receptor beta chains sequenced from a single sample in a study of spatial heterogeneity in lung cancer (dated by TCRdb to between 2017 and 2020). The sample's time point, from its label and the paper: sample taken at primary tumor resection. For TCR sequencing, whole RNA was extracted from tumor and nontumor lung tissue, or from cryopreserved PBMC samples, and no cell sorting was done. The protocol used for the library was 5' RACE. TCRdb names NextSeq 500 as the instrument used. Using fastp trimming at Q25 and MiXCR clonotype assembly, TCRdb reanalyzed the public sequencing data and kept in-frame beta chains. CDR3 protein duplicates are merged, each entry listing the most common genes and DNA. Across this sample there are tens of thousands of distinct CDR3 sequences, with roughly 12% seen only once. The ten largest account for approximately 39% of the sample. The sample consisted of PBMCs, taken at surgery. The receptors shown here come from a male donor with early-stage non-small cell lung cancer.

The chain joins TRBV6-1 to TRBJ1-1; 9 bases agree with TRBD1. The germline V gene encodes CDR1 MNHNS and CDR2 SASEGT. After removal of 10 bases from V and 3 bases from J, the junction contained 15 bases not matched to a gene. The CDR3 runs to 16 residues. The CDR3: CATHHPGTGIYTEAFF. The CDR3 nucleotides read TGTGCCACCCATCACCCCGGGACAGGGATTTACACTGAAGCTTTCTTT.

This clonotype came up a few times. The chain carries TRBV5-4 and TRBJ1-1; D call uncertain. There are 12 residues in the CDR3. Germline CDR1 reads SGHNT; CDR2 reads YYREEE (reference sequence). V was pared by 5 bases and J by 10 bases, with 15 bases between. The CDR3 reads CASSLEALGAFF. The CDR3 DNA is TGTGCCAGCAGTCTAGAAGCTCTGGGAGCTTTCTTT.

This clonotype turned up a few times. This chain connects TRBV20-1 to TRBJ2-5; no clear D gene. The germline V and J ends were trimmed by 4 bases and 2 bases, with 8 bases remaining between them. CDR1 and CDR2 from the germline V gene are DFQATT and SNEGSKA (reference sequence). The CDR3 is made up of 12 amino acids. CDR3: CSAKVGQETQYF. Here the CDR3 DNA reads TGCAGTGCTAAAGTCGGGCAAGAGACCCAGTACTTC.

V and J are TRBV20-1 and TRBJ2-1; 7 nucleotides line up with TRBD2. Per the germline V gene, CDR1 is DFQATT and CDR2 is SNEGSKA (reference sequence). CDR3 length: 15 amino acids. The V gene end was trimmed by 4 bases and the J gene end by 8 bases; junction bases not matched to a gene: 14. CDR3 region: CSAIRAGEPMDEQFF. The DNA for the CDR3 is TGCAGTGCTATCCGGGCGGGGGAGCCGATGGATGAGCAGTTCTTC.

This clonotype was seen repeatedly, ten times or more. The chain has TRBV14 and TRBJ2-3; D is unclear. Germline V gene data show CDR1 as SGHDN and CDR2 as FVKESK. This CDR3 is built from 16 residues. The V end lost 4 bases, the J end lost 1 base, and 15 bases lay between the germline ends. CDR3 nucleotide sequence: TGTGCCAGCAGCCCCCCTAGTCTGGGTCGCACAGATACGCAGTATTTT. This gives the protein CASSPPSLGRTDTQYF. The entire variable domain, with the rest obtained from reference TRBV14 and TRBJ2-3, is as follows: EAGVTQFPSHSVIEKGQTVTLRCDPISGHDNLYWYRRVMGKEIKFLLHFVKESKQDESGMPNNRFLAERTGGTYSTLKVQPAELEDSGVYFCASSPPSLGRTDTQYFGPGTRLTVL.

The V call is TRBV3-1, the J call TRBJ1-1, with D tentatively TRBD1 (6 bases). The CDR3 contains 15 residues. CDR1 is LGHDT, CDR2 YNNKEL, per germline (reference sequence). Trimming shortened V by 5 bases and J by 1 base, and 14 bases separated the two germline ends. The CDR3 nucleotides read TGTGCCAGCAGCTCCCGGGACACCGCGAACACTGAAGCTTTCTTT. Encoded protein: CASSSRDTANTEAFF. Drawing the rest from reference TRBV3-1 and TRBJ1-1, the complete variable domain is DTAVSQTPKYLVTQMGNDKSIKCEQNLGHDTMYWYKQDSKKFLKIMFSYNNKELIINETVPNRFSPKSPDKAHLNLHINSLELGDSAVYFCASSSRDTANTEAFFGQGTRLTVV.

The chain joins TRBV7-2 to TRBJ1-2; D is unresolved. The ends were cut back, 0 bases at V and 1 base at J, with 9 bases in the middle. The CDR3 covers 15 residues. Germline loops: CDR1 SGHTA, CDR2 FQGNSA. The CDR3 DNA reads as TGTGCCAGCAGCTTAGCGCTCCCAGTTAACTATGGCTACACCTTC. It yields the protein CASSLALPVNYGYTF.

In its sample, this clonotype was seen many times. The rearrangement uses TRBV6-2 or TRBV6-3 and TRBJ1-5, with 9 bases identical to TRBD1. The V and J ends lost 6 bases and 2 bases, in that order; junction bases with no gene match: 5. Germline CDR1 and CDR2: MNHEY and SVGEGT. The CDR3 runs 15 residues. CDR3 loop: CASRRTGVGNQPQHF. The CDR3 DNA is TGTGCCAGCAGGAGGACAGGGGTCGGCAATCAGCCCCAGCATTTT.

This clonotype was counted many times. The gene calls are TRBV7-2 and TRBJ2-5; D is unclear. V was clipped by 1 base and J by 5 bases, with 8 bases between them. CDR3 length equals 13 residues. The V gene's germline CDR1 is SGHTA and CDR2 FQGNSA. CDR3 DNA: TGTGCCAGCAGCTTAGGATTCTATGAGACCCAGTACTTC. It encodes CASSLGFYETQYF.

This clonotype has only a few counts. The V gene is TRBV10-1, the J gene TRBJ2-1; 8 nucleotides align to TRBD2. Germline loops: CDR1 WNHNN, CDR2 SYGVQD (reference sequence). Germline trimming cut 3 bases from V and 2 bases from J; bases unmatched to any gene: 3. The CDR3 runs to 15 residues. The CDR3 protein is CASSDGGGTYNEQFF. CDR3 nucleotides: TGCGCCAGCAGTGACGGGGGGGGCACCTACAATGAGCAGTTCTTC.

CDR3 in DNA: TGTGCCATCAGTGAGTCTAGAGGACAAGAGACCCAGTACTTC. It codes for CAISESRGQETQYF. V and J are TRBV10-3 and TRBJ2-5, with no clear D. The germline CDR1 and CDR2 sequences are ENHRY and SYGVKD. With 0 bases removed from V and 2 bases from J, the gap between germline ends came to 7 bases. This CDR3 is built from 14 residues.

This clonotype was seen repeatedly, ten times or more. The CDR3 protein is CSARRQGDGYTF. DNA for the CDR3: TGCAGTGCTAGACGCCAGGGGGACGGCTACACCTTC. The genes are TRBV20-1 and TRBJ1-2; TRBD1 matches at 7 bases. Germline assignment: CDR1 DFQATT and CDR2 SNEGSKA (reference sequence). J gave up 8 bases and V 2 bases, and 5 bases lay outside the gene matches. The CDR3 loop spans 12 amino acids.

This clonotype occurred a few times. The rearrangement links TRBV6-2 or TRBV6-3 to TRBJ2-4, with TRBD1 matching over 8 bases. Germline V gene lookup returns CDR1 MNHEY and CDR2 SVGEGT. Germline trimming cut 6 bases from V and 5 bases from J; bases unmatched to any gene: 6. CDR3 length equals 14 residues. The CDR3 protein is CASSRGQGQNIQYF. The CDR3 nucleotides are TGTGCCAGCAGCAGAGGACAGGGACAAAACATTCAGTACTTC.

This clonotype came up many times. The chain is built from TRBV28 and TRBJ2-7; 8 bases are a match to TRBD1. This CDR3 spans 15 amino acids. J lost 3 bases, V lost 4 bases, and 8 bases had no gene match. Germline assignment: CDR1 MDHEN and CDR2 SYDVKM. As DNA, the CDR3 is TGTGCCAGCAGTTCCTCCGGACAGGGAGGCTACGAGCAGTACTTC. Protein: CASSSSGQGGYEQYF.

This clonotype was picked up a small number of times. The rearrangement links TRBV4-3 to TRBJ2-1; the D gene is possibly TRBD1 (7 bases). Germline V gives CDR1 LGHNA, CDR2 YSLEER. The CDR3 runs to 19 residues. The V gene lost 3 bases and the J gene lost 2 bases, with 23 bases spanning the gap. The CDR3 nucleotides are TGCGCCAGCAGCCAGCGGGACAGAAGGAGCGGGTTTGCCTACAATGAGCAGTTCTTC. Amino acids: CASSQRDRRSGFAYNEQFF.

This CDR3 is CASSSQGYQETQYF. DNA for the CDR3: TGTGCCAGCAGCTCACAGGGATACCAAGAGACCCAGTACTTC. The chain joins TRBV7-3 to TRBJ2-5; tentative D call: TRBD1 (6 bases). Germline CDR1 reads SGHTA; CDR2 reads FQGTGA. Trimming pared 4 bases from V and 0 bases from J, leaving 9 bases between. CDR3 size: 14 residues.

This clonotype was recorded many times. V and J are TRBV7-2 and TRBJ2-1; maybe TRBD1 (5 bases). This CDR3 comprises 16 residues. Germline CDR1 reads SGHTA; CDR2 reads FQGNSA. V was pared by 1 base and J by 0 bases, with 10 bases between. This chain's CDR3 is CASSLVATVSYNEQFF. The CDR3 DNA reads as TGTGCCAGCAGCTTAGTGGCGACAGTCTCCTACAATGAGCAGTTCTTC.

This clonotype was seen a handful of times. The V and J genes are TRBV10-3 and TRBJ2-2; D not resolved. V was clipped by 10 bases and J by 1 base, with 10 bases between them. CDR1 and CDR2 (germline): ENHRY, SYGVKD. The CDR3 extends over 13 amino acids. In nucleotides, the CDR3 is TGTGCCACCGCGGACGAGAACACCGGGGAGCTGTTTTTT. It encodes CATADENTGELFF.

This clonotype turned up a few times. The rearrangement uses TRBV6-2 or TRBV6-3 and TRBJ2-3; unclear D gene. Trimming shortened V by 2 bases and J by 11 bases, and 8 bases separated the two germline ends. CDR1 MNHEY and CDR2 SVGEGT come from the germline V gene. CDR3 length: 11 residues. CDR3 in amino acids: CASSYPTEQYF. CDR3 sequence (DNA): TGTGCCAGCAGTTACCCGACTGAGCAGTATTTT.

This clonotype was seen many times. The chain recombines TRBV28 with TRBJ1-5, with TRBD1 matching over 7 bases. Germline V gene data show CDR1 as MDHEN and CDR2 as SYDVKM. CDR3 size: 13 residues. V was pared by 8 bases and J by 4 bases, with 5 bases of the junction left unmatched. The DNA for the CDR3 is TGTGCCAGCCGGGACAGACCAAATCAGCCCCAGCATTTT. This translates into CASRDRPNQPQHF.

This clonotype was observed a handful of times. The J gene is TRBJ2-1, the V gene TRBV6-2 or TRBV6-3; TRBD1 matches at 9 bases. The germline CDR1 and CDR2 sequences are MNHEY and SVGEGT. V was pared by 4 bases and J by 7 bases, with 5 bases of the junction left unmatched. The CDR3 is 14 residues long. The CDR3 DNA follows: TGTGCCAGCAGTTCGGGACAGGGTCTTAATGAGCAGTTCTTC. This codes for CASSSGQGLNEQFF.

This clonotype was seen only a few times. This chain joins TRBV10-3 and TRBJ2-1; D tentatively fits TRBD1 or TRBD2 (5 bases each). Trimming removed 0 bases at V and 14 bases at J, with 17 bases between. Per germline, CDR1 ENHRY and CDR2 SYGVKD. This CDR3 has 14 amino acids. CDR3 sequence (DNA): TGTGCCATCAGTGAGTCTCCCGGGATGGGGCCTGAGTTCTTC. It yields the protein CAISESPGMGPEFF.

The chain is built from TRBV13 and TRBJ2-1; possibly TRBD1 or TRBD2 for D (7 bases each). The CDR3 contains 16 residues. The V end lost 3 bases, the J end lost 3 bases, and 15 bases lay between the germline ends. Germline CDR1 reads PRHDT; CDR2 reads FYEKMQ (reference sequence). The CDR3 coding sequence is TGTGCCAGCAGCTTGGGAGGGGGCCCCCGCTACAATGAGCAGTTCTTC. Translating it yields CASSLGGGPRYNEQFF.

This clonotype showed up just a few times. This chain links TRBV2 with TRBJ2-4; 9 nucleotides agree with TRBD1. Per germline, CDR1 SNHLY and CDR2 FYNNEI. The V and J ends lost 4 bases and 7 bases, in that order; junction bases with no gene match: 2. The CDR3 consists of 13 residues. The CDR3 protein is CASSGDRDNIQYF. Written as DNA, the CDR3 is TGTGCCAGCAGTGGGGACAGGGATAACATTCAGTACTTC.

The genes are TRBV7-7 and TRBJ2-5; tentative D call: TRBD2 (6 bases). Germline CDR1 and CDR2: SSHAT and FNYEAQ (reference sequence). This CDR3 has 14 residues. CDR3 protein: CASRPGRNQETQYF. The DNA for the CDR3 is TGTGCTAGCCGCCCCGGGAGAAACCAAGAGACCCAGTACTTC.

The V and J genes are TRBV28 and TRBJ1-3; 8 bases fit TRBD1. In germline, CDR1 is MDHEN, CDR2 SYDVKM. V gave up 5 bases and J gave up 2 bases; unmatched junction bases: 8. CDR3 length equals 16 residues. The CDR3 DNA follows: TGTGCCAGCAGTATTGGGACAGGAGCTACTGGAAACACCATATATTTT. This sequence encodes CASSIGTGATGNTIYF. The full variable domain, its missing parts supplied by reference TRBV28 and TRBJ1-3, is DVKVTQSSRYLVKRTGEKVFLECVQDMDHENMFWYRQDPGLGLRLIYFSYDVKMKEKGDIPEGYSVSREKKERFSLILESASTNQTSMYLCASSIGTGATGNTIYFGEGSWLTVV.

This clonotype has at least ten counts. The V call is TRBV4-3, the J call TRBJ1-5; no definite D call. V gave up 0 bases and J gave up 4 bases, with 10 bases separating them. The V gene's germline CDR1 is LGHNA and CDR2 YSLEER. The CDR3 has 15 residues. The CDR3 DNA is TGCGCCAGCAGCCAAGATTGGTCGCGAAATCAGCCCCAGCATTTT. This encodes CASSQDWSRNQPQHF.

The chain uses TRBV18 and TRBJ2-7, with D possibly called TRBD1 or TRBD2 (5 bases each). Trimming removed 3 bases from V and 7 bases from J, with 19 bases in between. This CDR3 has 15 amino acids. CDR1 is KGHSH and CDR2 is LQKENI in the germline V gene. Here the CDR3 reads CASSPGATVPGEQYF. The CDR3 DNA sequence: TGTGCCAGCTCACCCGGGGCCACGGTGCCCGGAGAGCAGTACTTC.

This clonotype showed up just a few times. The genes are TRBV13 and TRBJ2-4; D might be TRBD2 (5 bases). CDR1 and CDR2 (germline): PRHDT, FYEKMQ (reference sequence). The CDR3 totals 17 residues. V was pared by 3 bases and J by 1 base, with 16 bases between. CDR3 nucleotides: TGTGCCAGCAGCTTCGCCGGACTCATGGACGCCAAAAACATTCAGTACTTC. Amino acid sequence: CASSFAGLMDAKNIQYF.

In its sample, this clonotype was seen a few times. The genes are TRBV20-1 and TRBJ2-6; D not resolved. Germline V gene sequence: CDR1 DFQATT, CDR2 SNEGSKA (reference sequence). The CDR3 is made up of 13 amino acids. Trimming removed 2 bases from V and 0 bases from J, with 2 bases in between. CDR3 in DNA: TGCAGTGCTAGACTCTCTGGGGCCAACGTCCTGACTTTC. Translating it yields CSARLSGANVLTF.